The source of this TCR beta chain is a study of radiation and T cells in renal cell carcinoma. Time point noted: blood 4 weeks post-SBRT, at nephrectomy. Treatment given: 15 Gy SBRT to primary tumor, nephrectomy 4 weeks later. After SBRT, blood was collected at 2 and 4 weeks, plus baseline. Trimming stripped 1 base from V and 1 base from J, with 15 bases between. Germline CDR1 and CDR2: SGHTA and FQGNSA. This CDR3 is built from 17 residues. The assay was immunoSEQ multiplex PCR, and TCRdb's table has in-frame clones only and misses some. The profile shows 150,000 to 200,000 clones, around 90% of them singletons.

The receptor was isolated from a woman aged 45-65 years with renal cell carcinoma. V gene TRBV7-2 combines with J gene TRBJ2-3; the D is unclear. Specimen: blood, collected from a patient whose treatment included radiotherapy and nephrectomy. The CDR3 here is CASSLVRPQTRTDTQYF. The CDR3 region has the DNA TGTGCCAGCAGCTTAGTTCGACCTCAAACCCGCACAGATACGCAGTATTTT.